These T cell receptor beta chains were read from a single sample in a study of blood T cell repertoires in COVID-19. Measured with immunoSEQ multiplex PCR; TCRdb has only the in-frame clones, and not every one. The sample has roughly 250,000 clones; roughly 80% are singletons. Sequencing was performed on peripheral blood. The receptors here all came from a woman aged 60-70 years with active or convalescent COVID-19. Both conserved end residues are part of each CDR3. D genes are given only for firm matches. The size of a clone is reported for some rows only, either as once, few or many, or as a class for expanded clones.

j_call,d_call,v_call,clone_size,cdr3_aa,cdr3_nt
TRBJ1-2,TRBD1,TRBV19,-,CASSIPRGIGYTF,TGTGCCAGTAGTATTCCCAGGGGGATTGGCTACACCTTC
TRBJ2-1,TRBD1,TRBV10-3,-,CAITSDRGRNEQFF,TGTGCCATCACCTCGGACAGGGGGAGGAATGAGCAGTTCTTC
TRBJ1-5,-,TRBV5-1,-,CASSLAGNPNQPQHF,TGCGCCAGCAGCTTGGCAGGGAATCCTAATCAGCCCCAGCATTTT
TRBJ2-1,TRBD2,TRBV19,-,CASSNLAGDVGEQFF,TGTGCCAGTAGCAATCTAGCGGGGGATGTCGGTGAGCAGTTCTTC
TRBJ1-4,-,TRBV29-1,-,CSVEIVGLGANEKLFF,TGCAGCGTTGAGATCGTAGGTCTCGGGGCTAATGAAAAACTGTTTTTT
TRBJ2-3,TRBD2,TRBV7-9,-,CASSSLAGVADTQYF,TGTGCCAGCAGCTCCCTAGCGGGAGTTGCAGATACGCAGTATTTT
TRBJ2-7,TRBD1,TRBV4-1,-,CASSQGQGGGYEQYF,TGCGCCAGCAGCCAGGGACAGGGCGGCGGATACGAGCAGTACTTC
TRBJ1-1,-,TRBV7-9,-,CASSIGVTEAFF,TGTGCCAGCAGTATCGGGGTTACTGAAGCTTTCTTT
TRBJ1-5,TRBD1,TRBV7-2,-,CASDLGTDGDQPQHF,TGTGCCAGTGACTTAGGGACAGACGGTGATCAGCCCCAGCATTTT
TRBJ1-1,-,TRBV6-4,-,CASSDRGDTEAFF,TGTGCCAGCAGTGACAGGGGTGACACTGAAGCTTTCTTT
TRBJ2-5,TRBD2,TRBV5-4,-,CASSRRLAGLGETQYF,TGTGCCAGCAGCCGGAGACTAGCGGGGTTGGGGGAGACCCAGTACTTC
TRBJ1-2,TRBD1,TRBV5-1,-,CASSLNGQGAGGYTF,TGCGCCAGCAGCTTGAATGGACAGGGGGCGGGTGGCTACACCTTC
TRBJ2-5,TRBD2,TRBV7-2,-,CASSLGLAGGLSETQYF,TGTGCCAGCAGCTTGGGACTAGCGGGGGGGCTCTCAGAGACCCAGTACTTC
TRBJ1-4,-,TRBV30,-,CAWTGVSLEKLFF,TGTGCCTGGACGGGTGTTTCCCTGGAAAAACTGTTTTTT
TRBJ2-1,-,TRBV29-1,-,CSVEPSSVREQFF,TGCAGCGTTGAACCGTCTAGCGTTCGTGAGCAGTTCTTC
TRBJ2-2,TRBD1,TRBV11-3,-,CASSPWTGKGTNTGELFF,TGTGCCAGCAGCCCGTGGACAGGGAAGGGGACGAACACCGGGGAGCTGTTTTTT
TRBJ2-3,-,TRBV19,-,CASSMMSHTQYF,TGTGCCAGTAGTATGATGAGTCATACGCAGTATTTT
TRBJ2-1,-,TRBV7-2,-,CASSLSKPRQFF,TGTGCCAGCAGCTTATCAAAACCTAGACAGTTCTTC
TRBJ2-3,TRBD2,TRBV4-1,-,CASSQPRTSRTPTDTQYF,TGCGCCAGCAGCCAACCCCGGACTAGCCGAACACCCACAGATACGCAGTATTTT
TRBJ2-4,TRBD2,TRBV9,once,CASSPKREGLGIQYF,TGTGCCAGCAGTCCTAAGCGGGAGGGCCTAGGCATTCAGTACTTC
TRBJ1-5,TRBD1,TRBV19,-,CASSITGQSHQPQHF,TGTGCCAGTAGTATTACGGGACAGTCCCATCAGCCCCAGCATTTT
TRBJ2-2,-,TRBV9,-,CASSAPPAGELFF,TGTGCCAGCAGCGCCCCCCCGGCCGGGGAGCTGTTTTTT
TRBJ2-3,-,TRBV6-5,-,CASSTPPGGTDTQYF,TGTGCCAGCAGTACCCCGCCGGGGGGCACAGATACGCAGTATTTT
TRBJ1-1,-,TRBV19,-,CASSIDNNIIEAFF,TGTGCCAGTAGTATAGATAACAACATCATTGAAGCTTTCTTT
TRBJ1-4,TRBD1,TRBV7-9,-,CASSTDRGVATNEKLFF,TGTGCCAGCAGCACGGACAGGGGAGTTGCAACTAATGAAAAACTGTTTTTT
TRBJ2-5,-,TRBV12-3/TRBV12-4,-,CASSLAVQETQYF,TGTGCCAGCAGTTTGGCAGTGCAAGAGACCCAGTACTTC
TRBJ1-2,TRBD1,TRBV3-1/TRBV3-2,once,CASSLPGQGSDYTF,TGTGCCAGCAGCCTACCGGGACAGGGATCTGACTACACCTTC
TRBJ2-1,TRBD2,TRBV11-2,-,CASSLPSGVNEQFF,TGTGCCAGCAGCCTACCTAGCGGGGTAAATGAGCAGTTCTTC
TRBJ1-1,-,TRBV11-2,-,CASSLDYRRVGAFF,TGTGCCAGCAGCTTAGATTATAGACGGGTCGGAGCTTTCTTT
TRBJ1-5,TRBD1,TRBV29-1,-,CSAKLTGEPYSNQPQHF,TGCAGCGCCAAATTGACAGGGGAACCATATAGCAATCAGCCCCAGCATTTT
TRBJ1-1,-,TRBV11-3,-,CASSSSGEAFF,TGTGCCAGCAGCTCTTCGGGTGAAGCTTTCTTT
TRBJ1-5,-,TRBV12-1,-,CASSPPGTGSNQPQHF,TGTGCCAGCAGCCCCCCCGGGACAGGGAGCAATCAGCCCCAGCATTTT
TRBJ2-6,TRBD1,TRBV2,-,CASCPGQGAGGANVLTF,TGTGCCAGCTGCCCGGGACAGGGGGCTGGAGGGGCCAACGTCCTGACTTTC
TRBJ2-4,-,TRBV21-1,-,CASSAQGQRKAKNIQYF,TGTGCCAGCAGCGCCCAGGGACAGCGAAAAGCCAAAAACATTCAGTACTTC
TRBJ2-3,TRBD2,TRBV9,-,CASSAGLAGLRGTDTQYF,TGTGCCAGCAGCGCGGGACTAGCGGGGCTCAGGGGCACAGATACGCAGTATTTT
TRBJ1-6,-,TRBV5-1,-,CASSPWTENSPLHF,TGCGCCAGCAGCCCTTGGACAGAAAATTCACCCCTCCACTTT
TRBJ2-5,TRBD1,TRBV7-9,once,CASSLASGTEARETQYF,TGTGCCAGCAGCTTAGCCTCCGGGACAGAAGCGAGGGAGACCCAGTACTTC
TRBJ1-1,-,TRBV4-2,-,CASTQVLRRDTEAFF,TGTGCCAGCACCCAAGTTCTTCGGCGGGACACTGAAGCTTTCTTT
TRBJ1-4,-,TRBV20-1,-,CSASNTTTNEKLFF,TGCAGTGCTAGTAACACAACAACTAATGAAAAACTGTTTTTT
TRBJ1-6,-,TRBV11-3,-,CASSFTVNSPLHF,TGTGCCAGCAGCTTTACAGTTAATTCACCCCTCCACTTT
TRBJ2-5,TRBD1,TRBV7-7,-,CASSSGTGTGETQYF,TGTGCTAGCAGCTCCGGGACAGGGACAGGGGAGACCCAGTACTTC
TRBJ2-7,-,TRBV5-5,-,CASSLELRSNEQYF,TGTGCCAGCAGCTTGGAGCTCAGGTCGAACGAGCAGTACTTC